A single sample is the source of the 13 T cell receptor beta chains below, sequenced in a study of T cell repertoires in cytomegalovirus infection. TCRdb passed the reads through MiXCR, listing each CDR3 protein once. The table shows about 530,000 distinct CDR3 sequences, with about 30% occurring only once. The material sequenced was PBMCs. The receptors derive from a human donor in good health (CMV status not recorded). Some clones in this sample may be carry-over from other donors' samples.

Here the CDR3 reads CASSRVNGEKLFF. CDR3 DNA sequence: TGTGCCAGCAGCCGGGTCAATGGTGAAAAACTGTTTTTT. The chain uses TRBV6-6 and TRBJ1-4; D unresolved. CDR3 size: 13 residues. With 6 bases removed from V and 7 bases from J, the gap between germline ends came to 12 bases. CDR1 and CDR2 from the germline V gene are MNHNY and SVGAGI (reference sequence).

This clonotype came up a few times. The V gene is TRBV5-1, the J gene TRBJ2-1, with 7 bases fitting TRBD2. V trimming: 2 bases; J trimming: 4 bases; junction bases outside the gene matches: 6. The CDR3 has 15 residues. Germline assignment: CDR1 SGHRS and CDR2 YFSETQ. The CDR3 DNA sequence: TGCGCCAGCAGCTTAGACACTAGCGCTTACAATGAGCAGTTCTTC. Its translation is CASSLDTSAYNEQFF. Full variable domain (outside the CDR3, taken from reference TRBV5-1 and TRBJ2-1): KAGVTQTPRYLIKTRGQQVTLSCSPISGHRSVSWYQQTPGQGLQFLFEYFSETQRNKGNFPGRFSGRQFSNSRSEMNVSTLELGDSALYLCASSLDTSAYNEQFFGPGTRLTVL.

Comment on this clonotype: Being one base from a much bigger clone, this may be a read error. The chain is built from TRBV25-1 and TRBJ2-5; 9 positions agree with TRBD2. Germline V gene sequence: CDR1 MGHDK, CDR2 SYGVNS. This CDR3 is 15 amino acids long. The CDR3 sequence is CANSDPAGGWETQYF. CDR3 nucleotides: TGTGCCAACAGTGACCCTGCGGGAGGGTGGGAGACCCAGTACTTC.

This clonotype was observed a handful of times. V and J are TRBV7-3 and TRBJ2-1; D is uncertain. V lost 1 base to trimming and J lost 7 bases, with 11 bases between them. This CDR3 comprises 14 residues. The germline V gene has CDR1 SGHTA and CDR2 FQGTGA. The CDR3 coding sequence is TGTGCCAGCAGCTTAAACCGTGGGGTTAATGAGCAGTTCTTC. Residues: CASSLNRGVNEQFF.

The chain has TRBV19 and TRBJ2-1; possible D gene TRBD2, 6 bases. Trimming removed 4 bases from V and 3 bases from J, with 13 bases in between. The germline gives CDR1 LNHDA, CDR2 SQIVND (reference sequence). The CDR3 is 15 amino acids. CDR3 sequence reads: CASSKVGGVYNEQFF. CDR3 nucleotides: TGTGCCAGTAGTAAGGTGGGAGGAGTCTACAATGAGCAGTTCTTC.

The sample holds a few counts of this clonotype. The J gene is TRBJ2-5, the V gene TRBV29-1; 10 bases agree with TRBD1. V was pared by 6 bases and J by 1 base, with 8 bases of the junction left unmatched. Germline loops: CDR1 SQVTM, CDR2 ANQGSEA. CDR3 length: 15 residues. CDR3 sequence (DNA): TGCAGCGTCGACCGGGACAGGGGACCCCAAGAGACCCAGTACTTC. This gives the protein CSVDRDRGPQETQYF.

Worth noting for this clonotype: Since a much larger clone is just one base distant, this may be a read error. The chain uses TRBV7-2 and TRBJ2-3; tentative D call: TRBD2 (5 bases). CDR3 length: 14 residues. The germline gives CDR1 SGHTA, CDR2 FQGNSA. The CDR3 DNA is TGTGCCAGCCGCTTAGCGATACGGACAGATACGCAGTATTTT. Translating it yields CASRLAIRTDTQYF.

The sample holds a few counts of this clonotype. The V and J genes are TRBV6-2 or TRBV6-3 and TRBJ2-1; 9 nucleotides line up with TRBD2. The CDR3 extends over 18 amino acids. The germline V gene has CDR1 MNHEY and CDR2 SVGEGT. With V trimmed by 0 bases and J by 8 bases, 14 bases remained unmatched. The CDR3 is CASSYSAASGKGRYEQFF. The CDR3 DNA is TGTGCCAGCAGTTACTCCGCGGCTAGCGGGAAGGGGCGGTATGAGCAGTTCTTC.

This clonotype has a handful of counts. The genes are TRBV29-1 and TRBJ1-5; tentatively, D is TRBD1 (5 bases). Germline-derived CDR1 and CDR2 are SQVTM and ANQGSEA. The CDR3 covers 12 residues. Trimming took 4 bases from V and 9 from J, leaving 13 bases between them. The chain's CDR3 is CSVVEGPGPQHF. CDR3 in DNA: TGCAGCGTTGTCGAGGGACCGGGGCCCCAGCATTTT.

The J gene is TRBJ2-5, the V gene TRBV4-3; unclear D gene. The CDR3 extends over 15 amino acids. Looked up from germline, CDR1 is LGHNA and CDR2 is YSLEER. The V gene lost 0 bases and the J gene lost 2 bases, with 10 bases spanning the gap. The chain's CDR3 is CASSQDRYAQETQYF. CDR3 nucleotide sequence: TGCGCCAGCAGCCAAGATAGATATGCGCAAGAGACCCAGTACTTC.

This clonotype has ten or more counts. This chain uses TRBV7-2 with TRBJ2-6, with TRBD2 as a possible D gene (6 bases). The CDR3 has 20 amino acids. Germline assignment: CDR1 SGHTA and CDR2 FQGNSA. The V gene lost 0 bases and the J gene lost 4 bases, with 22 bases spanning the gap. CDR3 bases: TGTGCCAGCAGCTTAGCCAGAACGCGCGGGATGACGGGGGGGGCCAACGTCCTGACTTTC. It codes for CASSLARTRGMTGGANVLTF.

The genes are TRBV6-1 and TRBJ2-1; TRBD2 aligns across 10 bases. The J segment lost 9 bases and the V segment lost 6 bases, leaving 8 bases of the junction unmatched. Germline V lookup: CDR1 MNHNS, CDR2 SASEGT. The CDR3 totals 14 residues. The CDR3 region has the DNA TGTGCCAGCAGGAAGGGGCTAGCGGGAGCTGAGCAGTTCTTC. This sequence encodes CASRKGLAGAEQFF.

The gene calls are TRBV29-1 and TRBJ2-5; 7 bases are a match to TRBD1. The CDR3 is 13 residues long. V lost 6 bases, J lost 4 bases, and 8 bases stayed unmatched. Germline lookup yields CDR1 SQVTM and CDR2 ANQGSEA. CDR3 amino acids: CSVRGLSGETQYF. CDR3 DNA sequence: TGCAGCGTAAGGGGGCTATCAGGAGAGACCCAGTACTTC.